The clone carrying this T cell receptor beta chain was seen a single time. Its antigen is unidentified. Clones were sequenced by immunoSEQ multiplex PCR, and TCRdb holds only the in-frame ones, with some missing. Of 150,000 or so clones in the sample, approximately 84% were seen once. The data stem from a study of cytotoxic CD8 clonotypes in ibrutinib-treated CLL. Study conclusions and caveats: A difference in sampling times existed between sustained-remission and progressing patients. Clonality climbed at ibrutinib response, then dropped toward baseline at progression.

CDR1 and CDR2 (germline): SEHNR, FQNEAQ (reference sequence). This CDR3 spans 13 amino acids. The V end was cut by 3 bases, the J end by 5 bases, with 10 bases between. This specimen was PBMCs, taken after 24 months of ibrutinib treatment. V usage is TRBV7-9 and J usage is TRBJ1-1, with D possibly TRBD1 on 5 matching bases. The TCR comes from a human donor with chronic lymphocytic leukemia. In DNA form, the CDR3 reads TGTGCCAGCAGCTTGACGGGGCCGACTGAAGCTTTCTTT. This encodes CASSLTGPTEAFF.